What follows are 21 T cell receptor beta chains derived from one specimen sequenced in a study of shared clonotypes between healthy human individuals (dated by TCRdb to 2018 to 2020). Libraries were prepared through the immunoSEQ multiplex PCR assay. What TCRdb holds here is the immuneACCESS table cut down to in-frame rearrangements. Part of the clones is not present; checked against another copy, under half of the missing clones reflect an unresolved V gene, and the others are unexplained. The sample includes nearly 2 million clones, with 85% to 95% observed a single time. 1.2% of the sample rests with the top ten. CD8 naive samples were CD45RO-negative cells positively selected for CCR7, giving a CD45RA+CCR7+ population that excluded TemRA cells. The specimen sequenced was naive CD8+ T cells sorted from blood. The intended sense of this specimen's cell subset or site label: CD45RA+CCR7+. The receptors were sampled from a man aged 18-30 years in good health.

This chain links TRBV29-1 with TRBJ2-2; D unresolved. CDR1 SQVTM and CDR2 ANQGSEA come from the germline V gene. The CDR3 sequence is 13 residues long. Trimming pared 5 bases from V and 0 bases from J, leaving 7 bases between. The CDR3 region has the DNA TGCAGCGTTCTCGTCGCGAACACCGGGGAGCTGTTTTTT. Its protein product is CSVLVANTGELFF.

The chain has TRBV27 and TRBJ2-7; possible D gene TRBD1, 5 bases. This CDR3 comprises 15 residues. Trimming removed 0 bases from V and 5 bases from J, with 14 bases in between. Germline loops: CDR1 MNHEY, CDR2 SMNVEV (reference sequence). This CDR3 reads CASSLSSGRINEQYF. CDR3 in DNA: TGTGCCAGCAGTTTATCGTCAGGGCGGATAAACGAGCAGTACTTC.

The gene calls are TRBV9 and TRBJ2-2, with D tentatively TRBD1 or TRBD2 (6 bases each). The germline V gene has CDR1 SGDLS and CDR2 YYNGEE. The CDR3 sequence is 15 residues long. Trimming left V 3 bases short and J 2 bases short, with 11 bases between. The CDR3 loop reads CASSGRGQNTGELFF. Written as DNA, the CDR3 is TGTGCCAGCAGCGGGAGGGGACAAAACACCGGGGAGCTGTTTTTT.

The CDR3 nucleotides are TGTGCCAGCAGCTTAATCTCAGCGGAAGCTTTCTTT. As protein: CASSLISAEAFF. This chain uses TRBV11-2 with TRBJ1-1; D unresolved. Trimming took 2 bases from V and 8 from J, leaving 9 bases between them. The germline gives CDR1 SGHAT, CDR2 FQNNGV. This CDR3 comprises 12 residues.

There are a few counts of this clone. V is TRBV19 and J is TRBJ2-2, with 7 nucleotides matching TRBD2. The trim removed 5 bases at V and 1 base at J, leaving 4 bases unmatched. From germline, CDR1 is LNHDA and CDR2 SQIVND (reference sequence). The CDR3 runs to 15 residues. The DNA of the CDR3 is TGTGCCAGTAGTTGGGGACTACTGAACACCGGGGAGCTGTTTTTT. This translates into CASSWGLLNTGELFF.

The rearrangement links TRBV4-1 to TRBJ2-7; 7 nucleotides align to TRBD1. This CDR3 is 13 amino acids long. The germline V gene has CDR1 MGHRA and CDR2 YSYEKL. Trimming took 4 bases from V and 2 from J; bases not matched to a gene: 2. Written as DNA, the CDR3 is TGCGCCAGCAGCCGCACAGGGGCCTACGAGCAGTACTTC. Residues: CASSRTGAYEQYF.

This clone was counted only a few times. This sequence joins TRBV7-2 and TRBJ1-5; TRBD1 might be the D (5 bases). V lost 5 bases and J 0 bases, leaving 11 bases between the germline ends. CDR3 length equals 15 residues. Germline V gives CDR1 SGHTA, CDR2 FQGNSA. CDR3: CASSLTDYSNQPQHF. The DNA of the CDR3 is TGTGCCAGCAGCCTGACAGACTATAGCAATCAGCCCCAGCATTTT.

The CDR3 is CASSGDFRGTGGRGSYEQYF. The CDR3 DNA sequence: TGCGCCAGCAGTGGGGACTTTCGGGGGACAGGGGGAAGAGGCTCCTACGAGCAGTACTTC. The chain is built from TRBV23-1 and TRBJ2-7, with 11 bases lining up with TRBD1. TRBV23-1 is reported as an ORF; its role is uncertain. CDR3 length: 20 residues. The V and J ends lost 5 bases and 0 bases, in that order; junction bases with no gene match: 18.

This rearrangement joins TRBV19 to TRBJ2-7, with 8 bases that match TRBD2. The CDR3 covers 14 residues. Germline assignment: CDR1 LNHDA and CDR2 SQIVND (reference sequence). J lost 4 bases, V lost 5 bases, and 7 bases had no gene match. CDR3 sequence: CASSAGLEFYEQYF. CDR3 in DNA: TGTGCCAGTAGTGCGGGACTAGAGTTTTACGAGCAGTACTTC.

The gene calls are TRBV6-6 and TRBJ1-1; no firm D call. The CDR3 contains 13 residues. The V end lost 2 bases, the J end lost 8 bases, and 12 bases lay between the germline ends. Germline CDR1 MNHNY, CDR2 SVGAGI (reference sequence). The CDR3 reads CASSYTDPREAFF. The CDR3 nucleotides read TGTGCCAGCAGTTACACTGACCCGAGGGAAGCTTTCTTT.

CDR3 in amino acids: CASSTRLFEIQETQYF. The CDR3 DNA reads as TGTGCCAGCAGCACCCGCCTTTTTGAAATTCAAGAGACCCAGTACTTC. The rearrangement uses TRBV13 and TRBJ2-5; D uncertain. The CDR3 has 16 amino acids. Germline V gene sequence: CDR1 PRHDT, CDR2 FYEKMQ (reference sequence). Trimming removed 5 bases from V and 2 bases from J, with 18 bases in between. The full variable domain, in which reference TRBV13 and TRBJ2-5 provide the parts outside the CDR3, is AAGVIQSPRHLIKEKRETATLKCYPIPRHDTVYWYQQGPGQDPQFLISFYEKMQSDKGSIPDRFSAQQFSDYHSELNMSSLELGDSALYFCASSTRLFEIQETQYFGPGTRLLVL.

This clone was detected only once. The chain links TRBV27 to TRBJ2-3, with 7 bases lining up with TRBD2. This CDR3 is built from 17 residues. Per the germline V gene, CDR1 is MNHEY and CDR2 is SMNVEV (reference sequence). Trimming cost V 2 bases and J 2 bases; bases outside gene matches: 10. The CDR3 loop reads CASSLPGGSGVTDTQYF. CDR3 nucleotides: TGTGCCAGCAGTTTACCCGGTGGGAGCGGGGTCACAGATACGCAGTATTTT.

Concerning this clone: Different DNA sequences within this sample yield the same CDR3. Here the CDR3 reads CAWSVLAGTDTQYF. The CDR3 nucleotides are TGTGCCTGGAGTGTCCTAGCAGGCACAGATACGCAGTATTTT. The rearrangement uses TRBV30 and TRBJ2-3, with D possibly matching TRBD2 (5 bases). CDR3 length: 14 amino acids. V lost 0 bases and J lost 1, with 8 bases in between. CDR1 GTSNPN and CDR2 SVGIG come from the germline V gene (reference sequence).

The chain is built from TRBV5-1 and TRBJ2-7, with TRBD2 identical over 11 bases. CDR3 length equals 15 residues. CDR1 and CDR2 from the germline V gene are SGHRS and YFSETQ. Trimming removed 3 bases from V and 2 bases from J; junction bases left unmatched: 4. The CDR3 here is CASSSGLAVPYEQYF. The CDR3, as DNA: TGCGCCAGCAGCTCGGGACTAGCGGTTCCCTACGAGCAGTACTTC.

With respect to this clone: Other DNA sequences within the sample encode an identical CDR3. The chain combines TRBV7-9 with TRBJ2-5; D gene ambiguous. Germline V lookup: CDR1 SEHNR, CDR2 FQNEAQ (reference sequence). This CDR3 has 14 amino acids. V lost 0 bases, J lost 1 base, and 6 bases lay in between. CDR3 nucleotide sequence: TGTGCCAGCAGCTTAGCAGGTGGCCAAGAGACCCAGTACTTC. Protein: CASSLAGGQETQYF.

The chain is built from TRBV28 and TRBJ1-2; 7 bases fit TRBD1. The germline CDR1 and CDR2 sequences are MDHEN and SYDVKM. The V segment lost 6 bases and the J segment 7 bases; nucleotides outside the gene matches: 8. This CDR3 is 13 amino acids long. Written as DNA, the CDR3 is TGTGCCAGCAGCCTAGGGCCAGGGGGTGGCTACACCTTC. It specifies CASSLGPGGGYTF.

The rearrangement joins TRBV9 to TRBJ1-1; 7 nucleotides align to TRBD1. CDR3 length: 15 residues. Germline V CDR1 and CDR2: SGDLS, YYNGEE. Losses at the gene ends were 4 bases for V and 0 bases for J; bases not matched to a gene: 6. This chain's CDR3 is CASSPEGQVNTEAFF. CDR3 nucleotide sequence: TGTGCCAGCAGCCCAGAAGGACAGGTGAACACTGAAGCTTTCTTT.

The chain links TRBV6-5 to TRBJ1-1; maybe TRBD1 (6 bases). This CDR3 has 12 residues. CDR1 is MNHEY and CDR2 is SVGAGI in the germline V gene. V was shortened by 5 bases and J by 4 bases, with 8 bases between the two germline ends. CDR3 protein: CASSTTGTEAFF. The CDR3 DNA sequence: TGTGCCAGCAGTACGACAGGCACTGAAGCTTTCTTT.

This chain connects TRBV27 to TRBJ2-2; D not certain. CDR1 MNHEY and CDR2 SMNVEV come from the germline V gene (reference sequence). The CDR3 spans 15 residues. V shed 5 bases and J shed 5 bases, with 15 bases lying between them. This chain's CDR3 is CASSPATLSTGELFF. The CDR3 DNA is TGTGCCAGCAGTCCGGCTACCCTGAGTACCGGGGAGCTGTTTTTT.

This chain uses TRBV30 with TRBJ2-7, with D unclear. Trimming took 0 bases from V and 1 from J, leaving 10 bases between them. CDR1 is GTSNPN, CDR2 SVGIG, per germline (reference sequence). The CDR3 has 14 amino acids. The CDR3 sequence: CAWSVILGSYEQYF. In DNA, the CDR3 is TGTGCCTGGAGTGTAATTTTGGGTTCCTACGAGCAGTACTTC.

The chain employs TRBV5-6 and TRBJ1-6, with TRBD1 as a possible D gene (6 bases). Trimming pared 0 bases from V and 0 bases from J, leaving 13 bases between. The CDR3 is made up of 18 amino acids. Germline V gene lookup returns CDR1 SGHDT and CDR2 YYEEEE. CDR3 sequence (DNA): TGTGCCAGCAGCTTGGACCCGGGACACAGCTCCTATAATTCACCCCTCCACTTT. Translating gives CASSLDPGHSSYNSPLHF.